The source of this TCR beta chain is a study of early T cells in non-severe SARS-CoV-2 infection. The V end was cut by 7 bases, the J end by 3 bases, with 9 bases between. The length of the CDR3 is 13 residues. The germline gives CDR1 MNHEY, CDR2 SVGAGI. From the 5' RACE reads, TCRdb called clonotypes with MiXCR, one entry per CDR3 protein. The sample consists of more than 85,000 distinct CDR3 sequences, around a sixth of them appearing once. The TCR comes from an adult who was a healthcare worker with PCR-confirmed SARS-CoV-2 infection or an uninfected control (not recorded which). The sequences come from whole blood, collected at baseline. The genes are TRBV6-5 and TRBJ2-2; the D gene is possibly TRBD1 (6 bases). CDR3 residues: CASKQGHTGELFF. In DNA form, the CDR3 reads TGTGCCAGCAAACAGGGACACACCGGGGAGCTGTTTTTT.